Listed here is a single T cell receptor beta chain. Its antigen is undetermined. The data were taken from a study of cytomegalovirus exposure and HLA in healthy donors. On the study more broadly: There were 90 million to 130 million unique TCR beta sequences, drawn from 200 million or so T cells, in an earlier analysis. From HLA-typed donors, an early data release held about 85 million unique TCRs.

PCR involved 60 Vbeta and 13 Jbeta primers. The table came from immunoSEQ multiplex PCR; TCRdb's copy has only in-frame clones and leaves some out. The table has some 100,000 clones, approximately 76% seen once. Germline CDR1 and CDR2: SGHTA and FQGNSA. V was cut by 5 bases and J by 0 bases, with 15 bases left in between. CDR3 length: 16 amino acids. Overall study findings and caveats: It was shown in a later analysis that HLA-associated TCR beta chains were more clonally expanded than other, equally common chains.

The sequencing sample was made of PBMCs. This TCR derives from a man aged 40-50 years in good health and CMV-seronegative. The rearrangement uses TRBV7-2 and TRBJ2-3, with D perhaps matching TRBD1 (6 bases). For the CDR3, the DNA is TGTGCCAGCAGCCCAAGGGGGATCAGAAGCACAGATACGCAGTATTTT. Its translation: CASSPRGIRSTDTQYF.